The rows below give T cell receptor beta chains drawn from one sample of a study of neurological immune-mediated disorders. TCRdb re-analysed the 5' RACE reads in MiXCR, keeping a single row per CDR3 protein. The table records about 29,000 distinct CDR3 sequences, roughly 12% of them present only once. Sequencing input: PBMCs. These receptors came from a woman aged 60-75 years in good health. CDR3s include the opening cysteine and the closing phenylalanine or tryptophan. Fields, in order: V gene, J gene, clone size, D gene, CDR3 protein, CDR3 DNA. The D gene is left open where the match is weak. Size values are once, few and many counts, or a class for expanded clones, and some rows have none.

V: TRBV7-6
J: TRBJ2-1
size: once
D: TRBD2
CDR3: CASSLLAGRRNEQFF
DNA: TGTGCCAGCAGCTTGTTAGCGGGGCGGCGGAATGAGCAGTTCTTC

V: TRBV5-6
J: TRBJ1-1
size: many
D: NA
CDR3: CASSFTVSIGGRGTEAFF
DNA: TGTGCCAGCAGCTTTACGGTCTCGATAGGGGGGCGAGGGACTGAAGCTTTCTTT

V: TRBV29-1
J: TRBJ2-5
size: many
D: NA
CDR3: CSVGWSTWETQYF
DNA: TGCAGCGTTGGATGGTCTACCTGGGAGACCCAGTACTTC

V: TRBV10-1
J: TRBJ2-3
size: NA
D: NA
CDR3: CASSDRGALDTQYF
DNA: TGCGCCAGCAGTGATCGGGGGGCGTTAGATACGCAGTATTTT

V: TRBV7-2
J: TRBJ2-1
size: many
D: TRBD2
CDR3: CASSPVAGGYNEQFF
DNA: TGTGCCAGCAGCCCAGTGGCGGGGGGGTACAATGAGCAGTTCTTC

V: TRBV29-1
J: TRBJ1-5
size: many
D: TRBD1
CDR3: CSVEIGGNQPQHF
DNA: TGCAGCGTTGAAATAGGGGGCAACCAGCCCCAGCATTTT

V: TRBV6-5
J: TRBJ2-7
size: NA
D: NA
CDR3: CASSYSRTARSYEQYF
DNA: TGTGCCAGCAGTTACTCGAGGACGGCAAGGTCCTACGAGCAGTACTTC

V: TRBV7-2
J: TRBJ2-7
size: many
D: NA
CDR3: CASSFPGADSSYEQYF
DNA: TGTGCCAGCAGCTTTCCTGGGGCGGACTCTTCCTACGAGCAGTACTTC

V: TRBV6-5
J: TRBJ1-3
size: many
D: TRBD1
CDR3: CASSYNQGGSGNTIYF
DNA: TGTGCCAGCAGTTACAACCAGGGGGGCTCTGGAAACACCATATATTTT

V: TRBV5-6
J: TRBJ1-4
size: many
D: TRBD1
CDR3: CASSRDRAVSGLFF
DNA: TGTGCCAGCAGCCGGGACAGGGCCGTCTCTGGACTGTTTTTT

V: TRBV5-1
J: TRBJ2-5
size: many
D: NA
CDR3: CASSWGTEGGETQYF
DNA: TGCGCCAGCAGCTGGGGAACAGAGGGGGGAGAGACCCAGTACTTC

V: TRBV12-3/TRBV12-4
J: TRBJ2-5
size: NA
D: NA
CDR3: CASSPGPAWETQYF
DNA: TGTGCTAGCAGTCCCGGACCAGCCTGGGAGACCCAGTACTTC

V: TRBV7-2
J: TRBJ1-2
size: many
D: NA
CDR3: CASSLTLGYTF
DNA: TGTGCCAGCAGCCTTACCCTGGGCTACACCTTC

V: TRBV3-1
J: TRBJ2-2
size: many
D: NA
CDR3: CASSHPNGELFF
DNA: TGTGCCAGCAGCCACCCAAATGGGGAGCTGTTTTTT

V: TRBV9
J: TRBJ1-1
size: many
D: TRBD1
CDR3: CASSLTGGNTEAFF
DNA: TGTGCCAGCAGTTTGACAGGGGGCAACACTGAAGCTTTCTTT

V: TRBV6-2/TRBV6-3
J: TRBJ1-2
size: many
D: NA
CDR3: CASRTGTYGYTF
DNA: TGTGCCAGCAGAACAGGGACCTATGGCTACACCTTC

V: TRBV12-3/TRBV12-4
J: TRBJ1-6
size: many
D: NA
CDR3: CATRGPYNSPLHF
DNA: TGTGCCACCCGGGGTCCGTATAATTCACCCCTCCACTTT

V: TRBV4-1
J: TRBJ1-4
size: many
D: NA
CDR3: CASSQDPGEKLFF
DNA: TGCGCCAGCAGCCAAGACCCCGGGGAAAAACTGTTTTTT

V: TRBV7-2
J: TRBJ2-4
size: many
D: TRBD1
CDR3: CASSLDRDSIQYF
DNA: TGTGCCAGCAGCTTAGACCGGGACAGTATTCAGTACTTC

V: TRBV13
J: TRBJ1-1
size: few
D: NA
CDR3: CASSLGGVGAFF
DNA: TGTGCCAGCAGCCTAGGGGGGGTAGGAGCTTTCTTT

V: TRBV18
J: TRBJ2-7
size: many
D: NA
CDR3: CASSGGSNYEQYF
DNA: TGTGCCAGCTCGGGAGGCAGCAACTACGAGCAGTACTTC